The 25 T cell receptor beta chains below come from one sample, sequenced in a study of metastatic and nonmetastatic thyroid tumors. Thyroid surgery had not been preceded by any treatment in any patient. MiXCR was used by TCRdb to re-call the PCR reads. This table holds roughly 45,000 clones, 3% to 3.5% found once. The specimen sequenced was blood. The receptors were gathered from a female donor with papillary thyroid cancer or a benign thyroid nodule (not recorded which). Some clones in this sample may be carry-over from other donors' samples.

This clone has ten or more counts. The V gene is TRBV2, the J gene TRBJ2-5, with D maybe TRBD1 (6 bases). Deletions cut 8 bases from V and 1 base from J, with 17 bases between. Germline V gene lookup returns CDR1 SNHLY and CDR2 FYNNEI. The CDR3 runs to 15 residues. CDR3 in amino acids: CASGQRQVGQETQYF. CDR3 nucleotide sequence: TGTGCCAGCGGCCAAAGACAGGTGGGCCAAGAGACCCAGTACTTC.

In this sample, this clone turned up many times. The chain is built from TRBV9 and TRBJ1-4; the D is unclear. The CDR3 has 13 amino acids. CDR1 is SGDLS and CDR2 is YYNGEE in the germline V gene. Trimming removed 4 bases from V and 7 bases from J, with 11 bases in between. CDR3 region: CASSPDSGEKLFF. In DNA form, the CDR3 reads TGTGCCAGCAGCCCGGATTCTGGTGAAAAACTGTTTTTT. Full variable domain (rest looked up from reference TRBV9 and TRBJ1-4): DSGVTQTPKHLITATGQRVTLRCSPRSGDLSVYWYQQSLDQGLQFLIQYYNGEERAKGNILERFSAQQFPDLHSELNLSSLELGDSALYFCASSPDSGEKLFFGSGTQLSVL.

This clone was picked up many times. This same CDR3 is encoded by further DNA sequences in the sample. The rearrangement uses TRBV13 and TRBJ2-1; 10 nucleotides agree with TRBD1. J was trimmed by 4 bases and V by 3 bases; bases with no gene match: 6. This CDR3 has 16 residues. Germline CDR1 is PRHDT and CDR2 is FYEKMQ (reference sequence). As DNA, the CDR3 is TGTGCCAGCAGCTTTTATCGGACAGGGGGTTACAATGAGCAGTTCTTC. Amino acid sequence: CASSFYRTGGYNEQFF.

A few counts support this clone. This rearrangement joins TRBV5-1 to TRBJ1-5; D unresolved. The CDR3 sequence is 14 residues long. Between the trimmed V and J ends, which lost 0 bases and 6 bases, there was a span of 10 bases. From germline, CDR1 is SGHRS and CDR2 YFSETQ. The CDR3 is CASSLGGKSQPQHF. CDR3 nucleotide sequence: TGCGCCAGCAGCTTGGGGGGTAAGAGTCAGCCCCAGCATTTT. The full variable domain, with the rest looked up from reference TRBV5-1 and TRBJ1-5, is KAGVTQTPRYLIKTRGQQVTLSCSPISGHRSVSWYQQTPGQGLQFLFEYFSETQRNKGNFPGRFSGRQFSNSRSEMNVSTLELGDSALYLCASSLGGKSQPQHFGDGTRLSIL.

Sample share makes this clone medium-sized (0.01 to 0.1%). This rearrangement joins TRBV5-1 to TRBJ2-1, with 9 bases identical to TRBD2. CDR1 SGHRS and CDR2 YFSETQ come from the germline V gene. This CDR3 contains 14 residues. The V gene end was trimmed by 3 bases and the J gene end by 8 bases; junction bases not matched to a gene: 6. This CDR3 is CASSSGLAGYEQFF. CDR3 DNA sequence: TGCGCCAGCAGCTCGGGACTAGCCGGCTATGAGCAGTTCTTC.

The table lists this clone with many counts. The chain combines TRBV19 with TRBJ1-5; D call uncertain. CDR1 and CDR2 (germline): LNHDA, SQIVND (reference sequence). Deletions cut 8 bases from V and 5 bases from J, with 10 bases between. The CDR3 consists of 12 residues. Here the CDR3 DNA reads TGTGCCAGTGCGGGTGCCGATCAGCCCCAGCATTTT. It is translated as CASAGADQPQHF.

The chain recombines TRBV5-1 with TRBJ1-2, with 7 bases fitting TRBD1. Germline V gives CDR1 SGHRS, CDR2 YFSETQ. Trimming took 0 bases from V and 8 from J; bases not matched to a gene: 7. The CDR3 contains 14 residues. The CDR3 sequence is CASSLDRGSRGYTF. Here the CDR3 DNA reads TGCGCCAGCAGCTTGGACAGGGGATCGCGGGGCTACACCTTC. The complete variable domain, with remaining parts taken from reference TRBV5-1 and TRBJ1-2, reads KAGVTQTPRYLIKTRGQQVTLSCSPISGHRSVSWYQQTPGQGLQFLFEYFSETQRNKGNFPGRFSGRQFSNSRSEMNVSTLELGDSALYLCASSLDRGSRGYTFGSGTRLTVV.

This rearrangement joins TRBV28 to TRBJ1-1; 7 bases are a match to TRBD1. V was pared by 5 bases and J by 7 bases, with 7 bases of the junction left unmatched. Germline V gene sequence: CDR1 MDHEN, CDR2 SYDVKM. The CDR3 runs 13 residues. CDR3 DNA: TGTGCCAGCAGTAGGACCAGGGGGTTTGAAGCTTTCTTT. This sequence encodes CASSRTRGFEAFF. Complete variable domain (other parts from reference TRBV28 and TRBJ1-1): DVKVTQSSRYLVKRTGEKVFLECVQDMDHENMFWYRQDPGLGLRLIYFSYDVKMKEKGDIPEGYSVSREKKERFSLILESASTNQTSMYLCASSRTRGFEAFFGQGTRLTVV.

J is TRBJ2-2 and V is TRBV9, with D perhaps assigned TRBD1 or TRBD2 (5 bases each). The CDR3 runs to 15 residues. Germline lookup yields CDR1 SGDLS and CDR2 YYNGEE. Trimming took 4 bases from V and 6 from J, leaving 16 bases between them. The CDR3, as DNA: TGTGCCAGCAGCTCTCTTAGGGACCTATCCGGGGAGCTGTTTTTT. Its protein product is CASSSLRDLSGELFF.

This clone was counted ten times or more. The rearrangement joins TRBV29-1 to TRBJ1-1, with a weak D call TRBD1 (6 bases). Germline V gene sequence: CDR1 SQVTM, CDR2 ANQGSEA. This CDR3 has 13 amino acids. The ends were cut back, 2 bases at V and 11 bases at J, with 18 bases in the middle. The CDR3 bases are TGCAGCGTTGAAAATGGGGGGCGCGTGAGGGCTTTCTTT. Its translation is CSVENGGRVRAFF.

This clone has just a few counts. The rearrangement links TRBV20-1 to TRBJ1-2, with D possibly matching TRBD1 (6 bases). Trimming left V 1 base short and J 8 bases short, with 26 bases between. This CDR3 has 17 amino acids. CDR1 is DFQATT and CDR2 is SNEGSKA in the germline V gene (reference sequence). The CDR3 is CSARGRGAQTAVGGYTF. CDR3 nucleotide sequence: TGCAGTGCTAGAGGACGGGGGGCCCAGACAGCGGTGGGAGGCTACACCTTC.

At least ten counts were recorded for this clone. This chain joins TRBV6-4 and TRBJ2-3; 7 bases are shared with TRBD1. The CDR3 runs to 14 residues. CDR1 and CDR2 from the germline V gene are MRHNA and SNTAGT. Losses at the gene ends were 5 bases for V and 2 bases for J; bases not matched to a gene: 4. Here the CDR3 reads CASSPGQDTDTQYF. The CDR3 DNA reads TGTGCCAGCAGTCCCGGACAGGACACAGATACGCAGTATTTT.

There are many counts of this clone. CDR3 loop: CSADSGNTIYF. In nucleotides, the CDR3 is TGCAGCGCGGACAGTGGAAACACCATATATTTT. The chain recombines TRBV29-1 with TRBJ1-3, with a tentative D call TRBD1 (6 bases). This CDR3 comprises 11 residues. Deletions cut 7 bases from V and 3 bases from J, with 7 bases between. Per germline, CDR1 SQVTM and CDR2 ANQGSEA.

This clone appeared many times. The chain recombines TRBV7-3 with TRBJ2-5; TRBD1 matches 7 bases. The V and J ends lost 2 bases and 4 bases, in that order; junction bases with no gene match: 1. This CDR3 spans 13 amino acids. The V gene's germline CDR1 is SGHTA and CDR2 FQGTGA. The CDR3 sequence is CASSLSGGETQYF. CDR3 nucleotide sequence: TGTGCCAGCAGCTTATCAGGGGGAGAGACCCAGTACTTC. The full variable domain, completed using reference TRBV7-3 and TRBJ2-5, is GAGVSQTPSNKVTEKGKYVELRCDPISGHTALYWYRQSLGQGPEFLIYFQGTGAADDSGLPNDRFFAVRPEGSVSTLKIQRTERGDSAVYLCASSLSGGETQYFGPGTRLLVL.

This clone was detected only a few times. CDR3 coding DNA: TGTGCTAGTGGTTGGGGCGATGACACTGAAGCTTTCTTT. Translated: CASGWGDDTEAFF. The gene calls are TRBV12-5 and TRBJ1-1; D may be TRBD1 (5 bases). Between the trimmed V and J ends, which lost 4 bases and 3 bases, there was a span of 9 bases. Germline V gene lookup returns CDR1 LGHNT and CDR2 FRNRAP. The CDR3 spans 13 residues.

This clone was picked up a small number of times. This chain uses TRBV6-1 with TRBJ2-7; tentatively, D is TRBD1 (6 bases). The V gene's germline CDR1 is MNHNS and CDR2 SASEGT. Trimming stripped 6 bases from V and 2 bases from J, with 17 bases between. The CDR3 length is 15 residues. The CDR3 region is CASRRNSGDPYEQYF. The CDR3 DNA reads as TGTGCCAGCAGGCGAAACTCAGGGGACCCCTACGAGCAGTACTTC.

The rearrangement joins TRBV11-3 to TRBJ2-6; D ambiguous. Looked up from germline, CDR1 is SGHNT and CDR2 is YENEEA. V was clipped by 1 base and J by 0 bases, with 10 bases between them. The CDR3 is 17 amino acids. The CDR3 here is CASSLGRRLSGANVLTF. Written as DNA, the CDR3 is TGTGCCAGCAGCTTAGGTCGTCGGCTCTCTGGGGCCAACGTCCTGACTTTC.

In this sample, this clone turned up many times. The chain recombines TRBV18 with TRBJ2-7; 8 positions agree with TRBD2. The CDR3 contains 16 residues. Germline CDR1 KGHSH, CDR2 LQKENI. The V segment lost 3 bases and the J segment 0 bases; nucleotides outside the gene matches: 7. The CDR3, as DNA: TGTGCCAGCTCACCGCTGGAGCGGGAGCGCTCCTACGAGCAGTACTTC. Translated: CASSPLERERSYEQYF. The whole variable domain, remainder taken from reference TRBV18 and TRBJ2-7, is NAGVMQNPRHLVRRRGQEARLRCSPMKGHSHVYWYRQLPEEGLKFMVYLQKENIIDESGMPKERFSAEFPKEGPSILRIQQVVRGDSAAYFCASSPLERERSYEQYFGPGTRLTVT.

The CDR3 DNA sequence: TGTGCCAGCAGTTTAAGGGACAGGGGTTACGAGCAGTACTTC. The encoded protein is CASSLRDRGYEQYF. The chain is built from TRBV12-3 or TRBV12-4 and TRBJ2-7; the match to TRBD1 covers 10 bases. The ends lost 2 bases at V and 4 bases at J; junction bases unmatched: 2. The CDR3 has 14 amino acids.

This clone was seen repeatedly, ten times or more. Other nucleotide sequences from this sample produce the same CDR3. The rearrangement uses TRBV20-1 and TRBJ2-3, with D hard to call. The CDR3 has 14 residues. Per the germline V gene, CDR1 is DFQATT and CDR2 is SNEGSKA (reference sequence). The V gene lost 6 bases and the J gene lost 9 bases, with 22 bases spanning the gap. The CDR3 is CSADPRMGLRTQYF. The CDR3 DNA sequence: TGCAGTGCCGACCCCCGGATGGGATTGCGGACGCAGTATTTT.

This clone came up many times. This chain connects TRBV11-2 to TRBJ1-2; 7 nucleotides align to TRBD1. The germline gives CDR1 SGHAT, CDR2 FQNNGV. This CDR3 is built from 13 residues. The junction had 8 bases not matched to a gene; V was cut back by 5 bases and J by 8 bases. In DNA, the CDR3 is TGTGCCAGCAGCGCAGACAGGGCTGGGGGCTACACCTTC. Protein product: CASSADRAGGYTF. Full variable domain (outside the CDR3, taken from reference TRBV11-2 and TRBJ1-2): EAGVAQSPRYKIIEKRQSVAFWCNPISGHATLYWYQQILGQGPKLLIQFQNNGVVDDSQLPKDRFSAERLKGVDSTLKIQPAKLEDSAVYLCASSADRAGGYTFGSGTRLTVV.

The chain recombines TRBV6-1 with TRBJ2-1; D possibly matches TRBD1 or TRBD2 (6 bases each). Germline CDR1 MNHNS, CDR2 SASEGT. With 8 bases removed from V and 3 bases from J, the gap between germline ends came to 14 bases. CDR3 size: 14 residues. This CDR3 is CASGGQKIYNEQFF. The CDR3 bases are TGTGCCAGCGGGGGGCAAAAGATCTACAATGAGCAGTTCTTC.

Details on this clone: In the same sample, other DNA sequences code for this CDR3. J is TRBJ1-5 and V is TRBV6-1; tentatively, D is TRBD1 (6 bases). The CDR3 is 17 residues long. The V end was cut by 4 bases, the J end by 1 base, with 17 bases between. Germline assignment: CDR1 MNHNS and CDR2 SASEGT. As DNA, the CDR3 is TGTGCCAGCAGTGCGAGGGGGGGGCGGGTAAGCAATCAGCCCCAGCATTTT. This codes for CASSARGGRVSNQPQHF.

This clone was picked up many times. The rearrangement joins TRBV6-1 to TRBJ2-3; the D is unclear. CDR1 is MNHNS and CDR2 is SASEGT in the germline V gene. Trimming removed 1 base at V and 0 bases at J, with 5 bases between. The CDR3 length is 14 residues. The CDR3 DNA sequence: TGTGCCAGCAGTGAAGTCCTCAGCACAGATACGCAGTATTTT. This translates into CASSEVLSTDTQYF.

This clone has at least ten counts. The CDR3 loop is CASSSQGRPNTGELFF. The CDR3, as DNA: TGCGCCAGCAGCTCCCAGGGGCGGCCCAACACCGGGGAGCTGTTTTTT. J is TRBJ2-2 and V is TRBV5-1; D is perhaps TRBD1 (6 bases). Germline CDR1 SGHRS, CDR2 YFSETQ. V dropped 3 bases and J dropped 2 bases, with 14 bases sitting between them. The CDR3 extends over 16 amino acids.